This T cell receptor (beta chain) is drawn from a study of a mutant IDH1 vaccine in newly diagnosed glioma (dated by TCRdb to the early 2020s). With regard to the full study: Of the 32 patients who were treated, around 62% were male and approximately 38% were female, and the mean age was about 40 years. Prior to enrollment, patients had been given standard therapy consisting of radiotherapy alone, temozolomide alone, or radiochemotherapy with temozolomide, with the combination given to most patients. For exploratory analyses, longitudinal TCRB deep sequencing was carried out in about 25 treated patients wherever samples were available. Six visits were used for peripheral blood collection: V03 (baseline), V05, V07, V10, V12 and V13. General findings and caveats noted by the study authors: No apparent relationship was observed between pseudoprogression and alterations in the top peripheral T cell clonotypes detected by TCRB sequencing. Immune responses induced by the vaccine were seen in approximately 92% of patients across multiple MHC alleles. PBMC samples for TCRB deep sequencing were selected based on availability. The authors stated that sample limitations prevented analyses of patient blood samples from being reproduced.

Libraries came from the immunoSEQ multiplex PCR assay. Following the manufacturer's protocol, the hsTCRB Kit was used to amplify rearranged TCR beta chain sequences. TCRB libraries were sequenced on an Illumina MiSeq. The original pipeline was this. Demultiplexing, trimming and gene mapping were performed with the kit vendor's proprietary platform. In TCRdb, the immuneACCESS table is reduced to in-frame sequences with V and J assigned. These tables do not hold every clone; where another copy was compared, an unresolved V gene accounts for under half, and the others remain unexplained. The V and J calls and clone size are taken from that table; D and trimming were inferred from the DNA. In this sample the table shows roughly 41,000 clones, just under 80% of which occur a single time. The ten top clones hold less than 9.5% of the sample. To note about this clone: There is no known antigen for this receptor. No per-base quality is available; no much larger clone lies one base away.

According to the study, the label for this sample's time point signals: baseline, week 1 (first vaccination visit). The treatment or condition label on this specimen signifies: pre-vaccination baseline after standard-of-care therapy. The donors had newly diagnosed IDH1-mutant astrocytomas of WHO grade 3 or 4 that showed loss of nuclear ATRX. The samples were drawn from NOA16, a multicentre, single-arm, open-label phase I trial in Germany that tested a mutant IDH1 peptide vaccine in humans for the first time. Blood drawn at visit V03 was used as the baseline sample for immunogenicity testing. The DNeasy Blood and Tissue Kit was used to extract genomic DNA from EDTA blood for TCRB sequencing. The CDR3 runs 12 amino acids, cysteine and phenylalanine included. Only the CDR3 region is kept as DNA, spanning 36 bases read in frame from base 1. V is clipped by 5 bases and J by 8 bases, and the sequence between their germline boundaries is 11 bases long. Via the germline V gene, CDR1 is SGHRS and CDR2 YFSETQ.

The sequence was obtained from a man aged 35 to 55 with glioma. Some clones in this sample may be carry-over from other donors' samples. Here the chain combines TRBV5-1 and TRBJ2-1; the D gene cannot be named for sure. The sample was PBMCs, taken from a glioma patient treated with radiotherapy, temozolomide or both. The DNA is as follows: TGCGCCAGCAGGCTAGGTCTCGATGAGCAGTTCTTC. Its product reads: CASRLGLDEQFF.